This TCR beta chain was identified during a study of CD8+ T cells in alopecia areata. Study background: Each of the treated patients was given oral tofacitinib, 5 to 10 mg twice daily, for moderate-to-severe alopecia areata.

As for this clone: Its cognate antigen is unknown.

The CDR3 runs to 15 residues. V dropped 3 bases and J dropped 5; count of bases not matched to a gene: 7. The germline V gene has CDR1 GTSNPN and CDR2 SVGIG (reference sequence). Study-wide points: Higher clonality was seen in lesional scalp than in normal scalp, especially in alopecia totalis/universalis.

As the sequencing template, cDNA was produced by extracting RNA and reverse transcribing it. The table came from immunoSEQ multiplex PCR; TCRdb's copy has only in-frame clones and leaves some out. The sample contains about 120,000 clones, around two fifths of which appear only once. Sorting separated CD4+ and CD8+ T cells out of PBMCs. The sequence was collected from a human donor with alopecia areata. J is TRBJ1-2 and V is TRBV30; 12 nucleotides align to TRBD1. The sequencing sample was made of CD4+ T cells sorted from blood. Here the CDR3 DNA reads TGTGCCTGGAGCCACCGGGACAGGGGGCTTTATGGCTACACCTTC. Translated: CAWSHRDRGLYGYTF. Full variable domain (outside the CDR3, taken from reference TRBV30 and TRBJ1-2): SQTIHQWPATLVQPVGSPLSLECTVEGTSNPNLYWYRQAAGRGLQLLFYSVGIGQISSEVPQNLSASRPQDRQFILSSKKLLLSDSGFYLCAWSHRDRGLYGYTFGSGTRLTVV.